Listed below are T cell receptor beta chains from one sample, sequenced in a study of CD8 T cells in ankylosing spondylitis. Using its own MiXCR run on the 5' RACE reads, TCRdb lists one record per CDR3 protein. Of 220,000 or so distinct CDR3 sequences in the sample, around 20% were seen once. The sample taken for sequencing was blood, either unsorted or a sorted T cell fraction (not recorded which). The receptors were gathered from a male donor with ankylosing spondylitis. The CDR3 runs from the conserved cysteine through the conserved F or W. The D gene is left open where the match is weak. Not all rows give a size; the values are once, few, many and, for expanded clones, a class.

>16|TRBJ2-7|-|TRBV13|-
CASSARDSTSRYEQYF
TGTGCCAGCAGCGCCCGGGACTCAACATCACGCTACGAGCAGTACTTC
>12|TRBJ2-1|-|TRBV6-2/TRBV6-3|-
CASSPLVNEQFF
TGTGCCAGCAGTCCCTTAGTCAATGAGCAGTTCTTC
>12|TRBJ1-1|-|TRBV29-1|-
CSAQLMNTEAFF
TGCAGCGCTCAGCTCATGAACACTGAAGCTTTCTTT
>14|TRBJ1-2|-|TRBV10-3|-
CAISGGQVNYGYTF
TGTGCCATCAGTGGGGGACAAGTGAACTATGGCTACACCTTC
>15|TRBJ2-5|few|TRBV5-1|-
CASSLARTYQETQYF
TGCGCCAGCAGCTTGGCCAGAACGTACCAAGAGACCCAGTACTTC
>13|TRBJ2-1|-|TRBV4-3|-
CASSQDHYNEQFF
TGCGCCAGCAGCCAAGATCACTACAATGAGCAGTTCTTC
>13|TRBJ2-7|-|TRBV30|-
CAWGLEGADEQYF
TGTGCCTGGGGCCTGGAAGGGGCGGACGAGCAGTACTTC
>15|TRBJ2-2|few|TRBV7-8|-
CASSLDWDNTGELFF
TGTGCCAGCAGCTTAGATTGGGACAACACCGGGGAGCTGTTTTTT
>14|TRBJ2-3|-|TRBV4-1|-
CASTEERSTDTQYF
TGCGCCAGCACGGAGGAGCGCAGCACAGATACGCAGTATTTT
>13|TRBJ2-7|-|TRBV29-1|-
CSVQTGWSYEQYF
TGCAGCGTTCAGACAGGTTGGTCCTACGAGCAGTACTTC
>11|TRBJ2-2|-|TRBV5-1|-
CASKYAGELFF
TGCGCCAGCAAATACGCCGGGGAGCTGTTTTTT
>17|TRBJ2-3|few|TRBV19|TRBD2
CASSPQGLAGGYDTQYF
TGTGCCAGTAGTCCACAGGGACTAGCGGGGGGGTATGATACGCAGTATTTT
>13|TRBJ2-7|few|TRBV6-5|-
CASSYSAGLEQYF
TGTGCCAGCAGTTACTCCGCAGGGCTCGAGCAGTACTTC
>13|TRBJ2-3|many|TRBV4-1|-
CASSQTSTDTQYF
TGCGCCAGCAGCCAAACATCCACAGATACGCAGTATTTT
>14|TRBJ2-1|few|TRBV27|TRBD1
CASSFWGQYNEQFF
TGTGCCAGCAGTTTTTGGGGACAGTACAATGAGCAGTTCTTC
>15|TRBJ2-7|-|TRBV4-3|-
CASSQEAEQDYEQYF
TGCGCCAGCAGCCAAGAGGCCGAACAGGACTACGAGCAGTACTTC
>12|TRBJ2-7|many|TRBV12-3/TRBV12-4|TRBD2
CASSPGLAGQWF
TGTGCCAGCAGTCCAGGACTAGCTGGGCAGTGGTTC
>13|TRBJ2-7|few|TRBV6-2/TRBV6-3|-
CASSYDPYYEQYF
TGTGCCAGCAGTTACGACCCATACTACGAGCAGTACTTC
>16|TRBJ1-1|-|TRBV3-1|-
CASSLQAVQGNTEAFF
TGTGCCAGCAGCCTCCAGGCTGTCCAGGGGAACACTGAAGCTTTCTTT
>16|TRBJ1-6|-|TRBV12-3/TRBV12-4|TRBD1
CASSSWTGGPNSPLHF
TGTGCCAGCAGTTCCTGGACAGGGGGCCCGAATTCACCCCTCCACTTT
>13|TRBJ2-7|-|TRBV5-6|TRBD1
CARGTGGSYEQYF
TGTGCCAGAGGGACAGGGGGCTCCTACGAGCAGTACTTC
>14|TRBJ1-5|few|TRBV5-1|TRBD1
CASSLGQGQQPQHF
TGCGCCAGCAGCTTGGGACAGGGGCAACAGCCCCAGCATTTT
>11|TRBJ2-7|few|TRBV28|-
CASSPRYEQYF
TGTGCCAGCAGTCCGAGATACGAGCAGTACTTC
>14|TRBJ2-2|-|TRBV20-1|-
CSAQRTARTGELFF
TGCAGTGCCCAACGGACCGCAAGGACCGGGGAGCTGTTTTTT
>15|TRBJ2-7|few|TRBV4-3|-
CASSQDNWGSYEQYF
TGCGCCAGCAGCCAAGATAACTGGGGTTCCTACGAGCAGTACTTC
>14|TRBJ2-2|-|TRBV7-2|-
CASGPGVDTGELFF
TGTGCCAGCGGACCAGGGGTAGACACCGGGGAGCTGTTTTTT
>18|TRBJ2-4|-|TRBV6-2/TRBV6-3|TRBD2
CATLGLAGGRLAKNIQYF
TGTGCCACCTTGGGACTAGCGGGAGGGAGACTAGCCAAAAACATTCAGTACTTC
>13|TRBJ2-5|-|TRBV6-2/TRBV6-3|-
CASSDALEGTQYF
TGTGCCAGCAGTGACGCCTTAGAGGGGACCCAGTACTTC
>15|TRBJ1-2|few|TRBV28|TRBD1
CASSLPAGGSYGYTF
TGTGCCAGCAGTTTGCCCGCAGGGGGAAGCTATGGCTACACCTTC
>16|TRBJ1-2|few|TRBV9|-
CASSVGRDSASYGYTF
TGTGCCAGCAGCGTAGGTAGAGACAGCGCCTCGTATGGCTACACCTTC
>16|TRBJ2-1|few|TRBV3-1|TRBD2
CASSQESGRAANEQFF
TGTGCCAGCAGCCAAGAAAGCGGGAGGGCCGCGAATGAGCAGTTCTTC
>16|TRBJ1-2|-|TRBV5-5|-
CASSFYSQQGPYGYTF
TGTGCCAGCAGCTTTTACAGCCAACAGGGACCCTATGGCTACACCTTC
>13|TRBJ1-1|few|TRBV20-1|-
CSASHMGVTEAFF
TGCAGTGCTAGCCATATGGGGGTGACTGAAGCTTTCTTT
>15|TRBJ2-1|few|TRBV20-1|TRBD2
CSARELAGGSNEQFF
TGCAGTGCTAGGGAACTAGCGGGGGGTAGCAATGAGCAGTTCTTC
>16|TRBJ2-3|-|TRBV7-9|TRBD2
CASSFRASGSTDTQYF
TGTGCCAGCAGCTTCAGGGCTAGCGGAAGCACAGATACGCAGTATTTT
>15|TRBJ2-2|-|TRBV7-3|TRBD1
CASILYRGSAGELFF
TGTGCCAGCATATTGTACAGGGGGTCCGCCGGGGAGCTGTTTTTT
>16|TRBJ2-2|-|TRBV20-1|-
CSAREEDRPSDGELFF
TGCAGTGCTAGAGAGGAGGACAGACCGTCGGACGGGGAGCTGTTTTTT
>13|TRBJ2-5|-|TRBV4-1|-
CASSPWIQETQYF
TGCGCCAGCAGCCCGTGGATCCAAGAGACCCAGTACTTC
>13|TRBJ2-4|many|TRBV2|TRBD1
CASRGTGGDIQYF
TGTGCCAGCAGGGGGACAGGGGGAGACATTCAGTACTTC
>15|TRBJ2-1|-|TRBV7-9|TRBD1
CASSLQTGGYNEQFF
TGTGCCAGCAGCTTACAGACAGGGGGCTACAATGAGCAGTTCTTC
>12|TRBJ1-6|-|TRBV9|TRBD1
CASSVDRGLLHF
TGTGCCAGCAGCGTAGACAGGGGGCTCCTCCACTTT
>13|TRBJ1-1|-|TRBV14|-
CASSPLGSTEAFF
TGTGCCAGCAGCCCACTGGGAAGCACTGAAGCTTTCTTT
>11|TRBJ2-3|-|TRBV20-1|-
CSASRQDTQYF
TGCAGTGCTAGTCGACAGGATACGCAGTATTTT
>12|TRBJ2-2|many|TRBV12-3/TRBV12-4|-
CASSLSGGELFF
TGTGCCAGCAGTTTGAGCGGCGGGGAGCTGTTTTTT
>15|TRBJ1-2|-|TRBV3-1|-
CASSQELDSNYGYTF
TGTGCCAGCAGCCAAGAATTGGACAGCAACTATGGCTACACCTTC
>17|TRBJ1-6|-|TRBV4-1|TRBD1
CASSRLTGAGANSPLHF
TGCGCCAGCAGTCGCCTTACAGGGGCCGGGGCAAATTCACCCCTCCACTTT
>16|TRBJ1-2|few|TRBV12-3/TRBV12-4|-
CASSFLEGTTNYGYTF
TGTGCCAGCAGTTTTTTAGAGGGGACAACTAACTATGGCTACACCTTC
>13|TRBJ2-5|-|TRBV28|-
CASSLTPQETQYF
TGTGCCAGCAGTTTAACCCCGCAAGAGACCCAGTACTTC
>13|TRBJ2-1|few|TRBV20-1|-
CSARQASYNEQFF
TGCAGTGCTAGGCAGGCTTCTTACAATGAGCAGTTCTTC
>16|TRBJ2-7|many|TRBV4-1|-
CASSQDRPTGSYEQYF
TGCGCCAGCAGCCAAGATCGTCCGACGGGCTCCTACGAGCAGTACTTC
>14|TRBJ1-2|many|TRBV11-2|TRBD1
CASSYGQGDYGYTF
TGTGCCAGCAGCTACGGACAGGGTGACTATGGCTACACCTTC